The next 9 T cell receptor beta chains were all read from a single sample in a study of blood T cells in healthy people across ages. A second PCR of 7 to 11 cycles used a sample-barcoded 5' primer and a J-beta primer mix. TCRdb fed the 5' RACE reads into MiXCR, producing one record per CDR3 protein. The top ten clones hold 20% to 25% of a sample with approximately 1,700,000 distinct CDR3 sequences, about two fifths of them seen once. The sequenced sample consisted of blood. The receptors were sampled from a human donor in good health.

This clonotype was seen a handful of times. The chain carries TRBV20-1 and TRBJ2-7; D not certain. This CDR3 has 12 amino acids. V was trimmed by 6 bases and J by 2 bases, leaving 11 bases between them. The germline CDR1 and CDR2 sequences are DFQATT and SNEGSKA (reference sequence). CDR3 sequence: CSADRRAYEQYF. The DNA for the CDR3 is TGCAGTGCGGATAGAAGAGCCTACGAGCAGTACTTC.

The J gene is TRBJ2-4, the V gene TRBV29-1; D gene ambiguous. The better agreement between TRBJ2-7 and the DNA end casts doubt on the J call. Germline V gene data show CDR1 as SQVTM and CDR2 as ANQGSEA. CDR3 length equals 12 residues. The CDR3 loop is CSVEDNTYEQYF. CDR3 coding DNA: TGCAGCGTTGAAGACAATACCTACGAGCAGTACTTC.

This clonotype was observed at least ten times. One end of the junction is discordant with germline, which a read error may explain. The chain recombines TRBV20-1 with TRBJ2-6, with a possible D match to TRBD2 (5 bases). The germline CDR1 and CDR2 sequences are DFQATT and SNEGSKA (reference sequence). The CDR3 loop spans 13 amino acids. The CDR3 DNA follows: TGCAGCGCTAGGGAGTCTGGGGCCAACGTCCTGACTTTC. Translation: CSARESGANVLTF.

This clonotype was seen more than once but under ten times. The chain joins TRBV12-5 to TRBJ1-2, with D perhaps matching TRBD1 (6 bases). V was cut by 5 bases and J by 7 bases, with 23 bases left in between. The V gene's germline CDR1 is LGHNT and CDR2 FRNRAP. The CDR3 length is 16 residues. CDR3 region: CASGPASQGPTPGYTF. DNA of the CDR3: TGTGCTAGTGGTCCCGCGTCACAGGGACCCACGCCTGGCTACACCTTC. The complete variable domain, with remaining parts taken from reference TRBV12-5 and TRBJ1-2, reads DARVTQTPRHKVTEMGQEVTMRCQPILGHNTVFWYRQTMMQGLELLAYFRNRAPLDDSGMPKDRFSAEMPDATLATLKIQPSEPRDSAVYFCASGPASQGPTPGYTFGSGTRLTVV.

The rearrangement joins TRBV20-1 to TRBJ2-4; D is unresolved. Germline CDR1 and CDR2: DFQATT and SNEGSKA (reference sequence). This CDR3 region has 13 residues. V was trimmed by 1 base and J by 0 bases, leaving 4 bases between them. For the CDR3, the DNA is TGCAGTGCTAGAGGGGTAGCCAAAAACATTCAGTACTTC. As protein: CSARGVAKNIQYF.

The chain is built from TRBV18 and TRBJ1-2; no clear D. This CDR3 comprises 17 residues. Germline V gives CDR1 KGHSH, CDR2 LQKENI. Trimming removed 4 bases from V and 0 bases from J, with 18 bases in between. The CDR3 DNA reads as TGTGCCAGCTCACAGACTGCACCCACTGGAGCTAACTATGGCTACACCTTC. The encoded protein is CASSQTAPTGANYGYTF.

V gene TRBV29-1 combines with J gene TRBJ2-1; no clear D gene. Near its end, the DNA agrees better with TRBJ2-7, so the J call may be wrong. Germline CDR1 reads SQVTM; CDR2 reads ANQGSEA. This CDR3 has 11 residues. In DNA form, the CDR3 reads TGCAGCGTTGGACCCTACAATGAGCAGTACTTC. Protein sequence: CSVGPYNEQYF.

The chain uses TRBV10-3 and TRBJ2-3; TRBD2 aligns across 7 bases. Germline V gene lookup returns CDR1 ENHRY and CDR2 SYGVKD. Trimming cost V 8 bases and J 4 bases; bases outside gene matches: 12. The CDR3 has 15 amino acids. Here the CDR3 reads CAISTGLGEADTQYF. In nucleotides, the CDR3 is TGTGCCATCTCCACCGGACTAGGGGAGGCAGATACGCAGTATTTT.

V and J are TRBV4-3 and TRBJ1-5; D gene ambiguous. Germline CDR1 reads LGHNA; CDR2 reads YSLEER. Trimming left V 1 base short and J 4 bases short, with 14 bases between. This CDR3 spans 16 amino acids. The CDR3: CASSQALGRFNQPQHF. For the CDR3, the DNA is TGCGCCAGCAGCCAAGCCTTGGGCAGGTTTAATCAGCCCCAGCATTTT.